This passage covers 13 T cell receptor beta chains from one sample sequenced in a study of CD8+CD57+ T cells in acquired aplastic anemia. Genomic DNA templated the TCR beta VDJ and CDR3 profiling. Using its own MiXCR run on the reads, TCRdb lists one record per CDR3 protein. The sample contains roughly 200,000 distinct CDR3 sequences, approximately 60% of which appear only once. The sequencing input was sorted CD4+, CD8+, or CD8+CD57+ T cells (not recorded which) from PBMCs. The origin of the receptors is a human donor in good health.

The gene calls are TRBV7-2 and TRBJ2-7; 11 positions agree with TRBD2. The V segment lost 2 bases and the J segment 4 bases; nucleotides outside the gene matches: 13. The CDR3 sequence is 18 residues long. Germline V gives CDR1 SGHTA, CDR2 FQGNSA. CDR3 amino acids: CASSLSLAGGLRGYEQYF. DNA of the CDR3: TGTGCCAGCAGCTTAAGCCTAGCGGGAGGCCTTCGGGGGTACGAGCAGTACTTC. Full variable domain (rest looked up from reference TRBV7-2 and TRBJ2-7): GAGVSQSPSNKVTEKGKDVELRCDPISGHTALYWYRQSLGQGLEFLIYFQGNSAPDKSGLPSDRFSAERTGGSVSTLTIQRTQQEDSAVYLCASSLSLAGGLRGYEQYFGPGTRLTVT.

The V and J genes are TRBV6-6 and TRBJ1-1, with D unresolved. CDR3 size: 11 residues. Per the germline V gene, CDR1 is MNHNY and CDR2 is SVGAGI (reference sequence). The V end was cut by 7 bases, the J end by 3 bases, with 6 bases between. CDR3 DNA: TGTGCCAGCACCCGACACACTGAAGCTTTCTTT. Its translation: CASTRHTEAFF.

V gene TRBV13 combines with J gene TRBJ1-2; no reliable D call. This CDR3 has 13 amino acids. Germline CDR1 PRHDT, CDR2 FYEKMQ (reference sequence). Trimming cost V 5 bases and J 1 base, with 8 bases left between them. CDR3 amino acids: CASSPRGNYGYTF. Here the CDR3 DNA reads TGTGCCAGCAGCCCTCGGGGTAACTATGGCTACACCTTC.

In DNA, the CDR3 is TGTGCCACCAGCACCTTGACAGGAAGCAATCAGCCCCAGCATTTT. It encodes CATSTLTGSNQPQHF. The chain is built from TRBV15 and TRBJ1-5, with a tentative D call TRBD1 (6 bases). CDR3 length: 15 residues. The germline gives CDR1 LNHNV, CDR2 YYDKDF (reference sequence). V was cut by 4 bases and J by 1 base, with 11 bases left in between.

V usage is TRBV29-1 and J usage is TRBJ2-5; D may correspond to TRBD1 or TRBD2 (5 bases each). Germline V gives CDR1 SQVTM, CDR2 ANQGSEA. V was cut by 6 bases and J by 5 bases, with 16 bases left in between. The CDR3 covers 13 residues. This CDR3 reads CSVTDGVDETQYF. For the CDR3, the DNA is TGCAGCGTGACAGACGGGGTCGATGAGACCCAGTACTTC.

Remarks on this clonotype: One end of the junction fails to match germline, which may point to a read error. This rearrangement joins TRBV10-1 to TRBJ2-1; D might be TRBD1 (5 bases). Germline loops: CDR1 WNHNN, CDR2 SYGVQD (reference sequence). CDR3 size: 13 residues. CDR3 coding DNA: TGCGCCGGCAGTGAAGGACACTACAATGAGCAGTTCTTC. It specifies CAGSEGHYNEQFF.

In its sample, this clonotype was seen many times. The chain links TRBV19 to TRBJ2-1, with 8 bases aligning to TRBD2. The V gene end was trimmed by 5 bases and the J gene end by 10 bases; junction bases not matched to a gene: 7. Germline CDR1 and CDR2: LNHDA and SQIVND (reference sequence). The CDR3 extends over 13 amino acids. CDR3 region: CASSLGLAIEQFF. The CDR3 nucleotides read TGTGCCAGTAGTCTCGGACTAGCTATCGAGCAGTTCTTC. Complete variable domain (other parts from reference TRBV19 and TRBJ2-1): DGGITQSPKYLFRKEGQNVTLSCEQNLNHDAMYWYRQDPGQGLRLIYYSQIVNDFQKGDIAEGYSVSREKKESFPLTVTSAQKNPTAFYLCASSLGLAIEQFFGPGTRLTVL.

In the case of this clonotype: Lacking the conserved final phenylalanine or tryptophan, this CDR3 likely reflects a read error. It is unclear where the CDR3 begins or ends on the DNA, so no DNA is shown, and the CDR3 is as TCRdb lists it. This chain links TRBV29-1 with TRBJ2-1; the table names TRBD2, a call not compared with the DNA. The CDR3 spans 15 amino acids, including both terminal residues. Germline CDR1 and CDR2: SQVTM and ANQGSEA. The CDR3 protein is CSVNAGGSLYNEQLL.

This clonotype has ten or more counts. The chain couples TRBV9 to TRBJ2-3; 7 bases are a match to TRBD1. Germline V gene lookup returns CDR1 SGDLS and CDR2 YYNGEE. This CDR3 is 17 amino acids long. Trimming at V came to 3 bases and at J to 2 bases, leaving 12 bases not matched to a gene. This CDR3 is CASSADATGAITDTQYF. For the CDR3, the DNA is TGTGCCAGCAGCGCCGATGCAACAGGGGCGATCACAGATACGCAGTATTTT.

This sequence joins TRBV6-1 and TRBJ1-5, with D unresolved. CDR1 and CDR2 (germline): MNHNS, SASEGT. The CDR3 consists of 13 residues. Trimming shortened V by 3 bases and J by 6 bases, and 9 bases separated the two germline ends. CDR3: CASSDRSFQPQHF. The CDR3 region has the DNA TGTGCCAGCAGTGATCGGTCGTTTCAGCCCCAGCATTTT.

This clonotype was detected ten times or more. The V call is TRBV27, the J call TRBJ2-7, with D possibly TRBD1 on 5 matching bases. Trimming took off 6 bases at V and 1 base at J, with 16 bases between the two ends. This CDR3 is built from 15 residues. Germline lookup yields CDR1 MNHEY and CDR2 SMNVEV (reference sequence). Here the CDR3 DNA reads TGTGCCAGCAGGTCCGGACACCAGTTTTCCTACGAGCAGTACTTC. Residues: CASRSGHQFSYEQYF.

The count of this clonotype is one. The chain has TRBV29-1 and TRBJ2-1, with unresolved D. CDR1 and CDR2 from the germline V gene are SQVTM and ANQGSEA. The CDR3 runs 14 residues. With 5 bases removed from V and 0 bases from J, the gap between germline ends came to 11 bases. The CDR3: CSVPELSSYNEQFF. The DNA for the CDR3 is TGCAGCGTTCCCGAACTTAGCTCCTACAATGAGCAGTTCTTC.

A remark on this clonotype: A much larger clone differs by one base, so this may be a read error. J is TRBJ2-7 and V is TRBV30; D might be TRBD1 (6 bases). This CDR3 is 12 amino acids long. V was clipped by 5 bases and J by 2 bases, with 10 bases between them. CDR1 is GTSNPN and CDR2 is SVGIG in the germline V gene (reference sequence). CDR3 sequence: CAWCNRAYEQYF. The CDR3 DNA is TGTGCCTGGTGTAACAGGGCCTACGAGCAGTACTTC. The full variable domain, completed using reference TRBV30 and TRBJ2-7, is SQTIHQWPATLVQPVGSPLSLECTVEGTSNPNLYWYRQAAGRGLQLLFYSVGIGQISSEVPQNLSASRPQDRQFILSSKKLLLSDSGFYLCAWCNRAYEQYFGPGTRLTVT.